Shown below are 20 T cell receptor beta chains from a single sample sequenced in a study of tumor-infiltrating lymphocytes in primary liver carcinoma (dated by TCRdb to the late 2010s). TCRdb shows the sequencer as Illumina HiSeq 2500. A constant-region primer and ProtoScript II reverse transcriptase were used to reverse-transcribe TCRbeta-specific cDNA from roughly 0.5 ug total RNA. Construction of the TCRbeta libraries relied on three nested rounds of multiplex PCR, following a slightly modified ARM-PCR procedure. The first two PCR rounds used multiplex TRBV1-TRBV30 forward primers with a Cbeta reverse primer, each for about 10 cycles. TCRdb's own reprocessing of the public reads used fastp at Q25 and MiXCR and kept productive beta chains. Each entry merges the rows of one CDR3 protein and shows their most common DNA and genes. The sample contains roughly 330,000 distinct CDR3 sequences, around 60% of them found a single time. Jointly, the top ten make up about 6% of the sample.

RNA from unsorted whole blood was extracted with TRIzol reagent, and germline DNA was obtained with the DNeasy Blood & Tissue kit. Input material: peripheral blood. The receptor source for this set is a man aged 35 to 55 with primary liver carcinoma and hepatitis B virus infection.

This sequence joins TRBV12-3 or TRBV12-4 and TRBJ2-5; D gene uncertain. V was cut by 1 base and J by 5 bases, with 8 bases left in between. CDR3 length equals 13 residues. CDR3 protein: CASSLGDGETQYF. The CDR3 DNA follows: TGTGCCAGCAGTTTAGGGGATGGGGAGACCCAGTACTTC.

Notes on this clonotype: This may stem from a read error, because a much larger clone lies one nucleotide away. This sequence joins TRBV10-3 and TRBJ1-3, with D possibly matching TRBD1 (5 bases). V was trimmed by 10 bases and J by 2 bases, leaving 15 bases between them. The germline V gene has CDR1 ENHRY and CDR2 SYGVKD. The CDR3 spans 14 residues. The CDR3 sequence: CATILQETGNTIYF. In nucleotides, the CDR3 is TGTGCCACCATTTTACAGGAAACTGGAAACACCATATATTTT.

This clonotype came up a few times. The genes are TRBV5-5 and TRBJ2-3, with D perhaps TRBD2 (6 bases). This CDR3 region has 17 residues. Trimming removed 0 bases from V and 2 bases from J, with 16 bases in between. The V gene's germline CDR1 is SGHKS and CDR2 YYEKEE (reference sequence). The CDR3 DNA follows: TGTGCCAGCAGCTTGGGTTTTTCTGCGGGAATCACAGATACGCAGTATTTT. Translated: CASSLGFSAGITDTQYF.

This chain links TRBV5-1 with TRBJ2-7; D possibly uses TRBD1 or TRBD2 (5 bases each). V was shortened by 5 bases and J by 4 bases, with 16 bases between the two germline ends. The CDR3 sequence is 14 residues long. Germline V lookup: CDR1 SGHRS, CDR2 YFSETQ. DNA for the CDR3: TGCGCCAGCAGATCCGGGACGGGCCATTACGAGCAGTACTTC. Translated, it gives CASRSGTGHYEQYF.

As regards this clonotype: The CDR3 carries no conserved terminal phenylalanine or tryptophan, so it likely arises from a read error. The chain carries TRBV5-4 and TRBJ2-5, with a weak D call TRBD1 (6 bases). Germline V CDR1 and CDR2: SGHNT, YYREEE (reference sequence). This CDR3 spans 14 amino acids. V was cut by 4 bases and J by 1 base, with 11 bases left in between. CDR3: CASSRRDTQETQYL. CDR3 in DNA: TGTGCCAGCAGCCGAAGGGACACCCAAGAGACCCAGTACCTC.

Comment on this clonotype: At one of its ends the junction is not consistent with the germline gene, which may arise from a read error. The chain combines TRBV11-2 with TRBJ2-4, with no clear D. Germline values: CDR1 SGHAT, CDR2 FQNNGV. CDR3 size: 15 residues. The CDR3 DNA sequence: TGTGCCAGCAGGGGTACTATCGGACCGAAAAACATTAAGTACTTC. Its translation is CASRGTIGPKNIKYF.

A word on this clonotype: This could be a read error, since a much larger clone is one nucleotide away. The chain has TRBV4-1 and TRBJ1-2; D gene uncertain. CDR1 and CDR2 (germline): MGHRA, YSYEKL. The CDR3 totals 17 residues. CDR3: CANSQEGQATLSYGYTF. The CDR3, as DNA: TGCGCCAACAGCCAAGAGGGTCAGGCGACGCTAAGCTATGGCTACACCTTC.

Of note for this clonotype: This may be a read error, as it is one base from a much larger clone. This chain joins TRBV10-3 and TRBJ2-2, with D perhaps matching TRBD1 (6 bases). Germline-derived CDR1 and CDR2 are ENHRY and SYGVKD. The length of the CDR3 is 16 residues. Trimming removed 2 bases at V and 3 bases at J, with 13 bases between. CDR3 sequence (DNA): TGTGCCATCAGTGAGCGACGGACAGCGTACACCGGGGAGCTGTTTTTT. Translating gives CAISERRTAYTGELFF.

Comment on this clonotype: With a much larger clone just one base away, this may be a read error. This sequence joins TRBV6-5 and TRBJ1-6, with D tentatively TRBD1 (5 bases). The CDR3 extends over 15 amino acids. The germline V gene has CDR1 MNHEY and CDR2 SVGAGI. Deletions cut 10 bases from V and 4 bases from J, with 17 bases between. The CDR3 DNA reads TGTGCCACCACAAGCACCCCAGGGTATAATTCACCCCTCCACTTT. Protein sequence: CATTSTPGYNSPLHF.

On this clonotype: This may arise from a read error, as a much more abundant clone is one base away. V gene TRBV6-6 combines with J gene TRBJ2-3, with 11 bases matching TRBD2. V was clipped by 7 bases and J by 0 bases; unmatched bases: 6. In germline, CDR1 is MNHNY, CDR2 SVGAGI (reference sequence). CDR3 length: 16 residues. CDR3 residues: CASTRGLAVSTDTQYF. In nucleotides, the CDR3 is TGTGCCAGCACTCGGGGACTAGCGGTTAGCACAGATACGCAGTATTTT.

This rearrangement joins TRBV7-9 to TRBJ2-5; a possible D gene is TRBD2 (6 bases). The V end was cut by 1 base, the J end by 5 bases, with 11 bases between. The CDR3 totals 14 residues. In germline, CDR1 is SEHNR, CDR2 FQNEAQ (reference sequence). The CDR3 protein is CASSLVGGAETQYF. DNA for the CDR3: TGTGCCAGCAGCTTAGTCGGGGGAGCTGAGACCCAGTACTTC.

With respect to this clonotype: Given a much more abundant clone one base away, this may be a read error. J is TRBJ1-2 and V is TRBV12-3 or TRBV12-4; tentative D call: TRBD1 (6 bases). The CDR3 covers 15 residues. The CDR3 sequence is CASRPQGPSLYDYTF. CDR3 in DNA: TGTGCCAGCAGGCCACAGGGTCCCTCGCTCTATGACTACACCTTC.

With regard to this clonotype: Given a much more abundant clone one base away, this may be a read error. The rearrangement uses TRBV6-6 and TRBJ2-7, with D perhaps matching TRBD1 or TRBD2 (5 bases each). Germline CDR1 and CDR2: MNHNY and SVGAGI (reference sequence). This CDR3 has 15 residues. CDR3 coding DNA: TGTGCCAGCAGTTACTCGACAGCTGCGGGCTCCGAGCTGTACTTC. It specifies CASSYSTAAGSELYF.

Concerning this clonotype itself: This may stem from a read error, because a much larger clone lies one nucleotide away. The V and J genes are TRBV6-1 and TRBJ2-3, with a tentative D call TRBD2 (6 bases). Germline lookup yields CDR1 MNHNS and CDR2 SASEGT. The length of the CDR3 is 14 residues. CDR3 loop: CVSSELRGGDTQYF. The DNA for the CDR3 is TGTGTCAGCAGTGAACTGCGGGGCGGGGATACGCAGTATTTT.

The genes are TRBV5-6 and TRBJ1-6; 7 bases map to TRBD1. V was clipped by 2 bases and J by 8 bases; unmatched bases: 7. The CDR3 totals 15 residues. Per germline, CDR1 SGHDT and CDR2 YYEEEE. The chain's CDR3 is CASSFSDRDDSPLHF. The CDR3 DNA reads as TGTGCCAGCAGCTTTTCCGACAGGGACGATTCACCCCTCCACTTT.

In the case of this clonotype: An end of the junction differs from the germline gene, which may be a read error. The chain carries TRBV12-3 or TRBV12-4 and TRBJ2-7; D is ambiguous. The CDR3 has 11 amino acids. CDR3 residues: CAGSIVDEQYF. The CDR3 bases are TGTGCCGGCAGTATAGTGGATGAGCAGTACTTC.

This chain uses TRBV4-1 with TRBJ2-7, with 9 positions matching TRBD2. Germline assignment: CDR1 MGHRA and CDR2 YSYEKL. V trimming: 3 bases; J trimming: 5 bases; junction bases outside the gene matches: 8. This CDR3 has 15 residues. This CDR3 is CASSHVGLASHEQYF. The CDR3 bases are TGCGCCAGCAGCCATGTGGGACTAGCTTCCCACGAGCAGTACTTC.

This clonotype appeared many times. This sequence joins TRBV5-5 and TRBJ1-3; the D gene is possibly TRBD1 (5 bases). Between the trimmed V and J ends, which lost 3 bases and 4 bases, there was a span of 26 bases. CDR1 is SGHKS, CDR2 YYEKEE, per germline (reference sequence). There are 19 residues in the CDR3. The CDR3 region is CASSSTPRDSRFAGNTIYF. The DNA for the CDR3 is TGTGCCAGCAGCTCAACGCCTCGGGACTCAAGGTTTGCGGGAAACACCATATATTTT.

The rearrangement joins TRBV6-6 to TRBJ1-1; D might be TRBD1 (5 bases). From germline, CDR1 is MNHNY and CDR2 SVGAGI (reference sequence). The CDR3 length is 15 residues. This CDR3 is CTNSYLQATGTEAFF. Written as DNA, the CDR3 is TGTACCAACAGTTACCTACAGGCCACGGGGACTGAAGCTTTCTTT.

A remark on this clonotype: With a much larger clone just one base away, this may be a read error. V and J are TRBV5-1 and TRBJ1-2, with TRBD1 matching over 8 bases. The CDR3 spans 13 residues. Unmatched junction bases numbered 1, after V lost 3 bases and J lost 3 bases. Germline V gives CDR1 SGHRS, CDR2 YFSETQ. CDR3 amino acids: CASSSDRDYGYTF. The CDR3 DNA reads TGCGCCAGCAGCTCGGACAGGGACTATGGCTACACCTTC.